This T cell receptor (beta chain) was captured by sequencing in a study of long-term antiretroviral therapy in people with HIV. Between the trimmed V and J ends, which lost 3 bases and 2 bases, there was a span of 14 bases. The CDR3 has 15 residues. The V gene's germline CDR1 is SGHNT and CDR2 YENEEA. A word on this clone: As yet, its antigen is unknown.

Per donor, at least one pre-ART and at least two post-ART PBMC samples were obtained. Study-level findings and limits: Whereas controls had wider CDR3 length ranges, HIV repertoires had narrower ones. Following ART, diversity rose but still fell short of transplant donor controls.

A v3.0 immunoSEQ assay was performed at survey level. Per-sample sequencing targets were roughly 40,000-55,000 T-cell genomes. Measured with immunoSEQ multiplex PCR; TCRdb has only the in-frame clones, and not every one. This repertoire shows 23,000 or so clones, roughly 80% found once; its top ten account for 4% to 6%. Sequencing was performed on unsorted PBMCs, taken 0.3 years after starting antiretroviral therapy. The sequence was collected from a man between 50 and 59 years old with HIV. The gene calls are TRBV11-3 and TRBJ2-7; weak D call: TRBD1 (6 bases). The CDR3 coding sequence is TGTGCCAGCAGCTTGGACAGCCAGTGGACCTACGAGCAGTACTTC. Encoded protein: CASSLDSQWTYEQYF. The complete variable domain, with remaining parts taken from reference TRBV11-3 and TRBJ2-7, reads EAGVVQSPRYKIIEKKQPVAFWCNPISGHNTLYWYLQNLGQGPELLIRYENEEAVDDSQLPKDRFSAERLKGVDSTLKIQPAELGDSAVYLCASSLDSQWTYEQYFGPGTRLTVT.